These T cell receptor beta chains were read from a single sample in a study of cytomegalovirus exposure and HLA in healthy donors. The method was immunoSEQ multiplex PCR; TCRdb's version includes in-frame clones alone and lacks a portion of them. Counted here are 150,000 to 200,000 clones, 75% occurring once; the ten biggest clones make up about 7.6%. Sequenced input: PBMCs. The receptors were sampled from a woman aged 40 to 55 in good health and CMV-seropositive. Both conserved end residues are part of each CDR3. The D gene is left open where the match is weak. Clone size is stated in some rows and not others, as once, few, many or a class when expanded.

CDR3 protein: CASSLTTEAFF; CDR3 DNA: TGTGCCAGCAGTCTAACTACTGAAGCTTTCTTT; D gene: -; CDR3 length: 11; J gene: TRBJ1-1; V gene: TRBV2; clone size: -
CDR3 protein: CASSLGQGQETQYF; CDR3 DNA: TGCGCCAGCAGCTTGGGGCAGGGACAAGAGACCCAGTACTTC; D gene: -; CDR3 length: 14; J gene: TRBJ2-5; V gene: TRBV5-1; clone size: -
CDR3 protein: CASSLLPGGYNEQFF; CDR3 DNA: TGCGCCAGCAGCCTACTCCCGGGAGGCTACAATGAGCAGTTCTTC; D gene: TRBD2; CDR3 length: 15; J gene: TRBJ2-1; V gene: TRBV5-1; clone size: few
CDR3 protein: CASKVAGGDYGYTF; CDR3 DNA: TGTGCCAGCAAAGTCGCAGGGGGCGACTATGGCTACACCTTC; D gene: TRBD1; CDR3 length: 14; J gene: TRBJ1-2; V gene: TRBV6-1; clone size: -
CDR3 protein: CASSARAGGNEQFF; CDR3 DNA: TGTGCCAGCAGCGCCAGGGCAGGGGGTAATGAGCAGTTCTTC; D gene: TRBD1; CDR3 length: 14; J gene: TRBJ2-1; V gene: TRBV11-3; clone size: -
CDR3 protein: CASSPPDYGRVLNEQFF; CDR3 DNA: TGTGCCAGCAGCCCCCCCGATTACGGGAGGGTGTTGAATGAGCAGTTCTTC; D gene: -; CDR3 length: 17; J gene: TRBJ2-1; V gene: TRBV21-1; clone size: -
CDR3 protein: CASSSSTDLAGGSAQYF; CDR3 DNA: TGTGCCAGCAGCTCCTCCACAGATCTAGCGGGAGGGTCGGCGCAGTACTTC; D gene: TRBD2; CDR3 length: 17; J gene: TRBJ2-7; V gene: TRBV13; clone size: -
CDR3 protein: CASSTRTGGTF; CDR3 DNA: TGTGCCAGCAGTACACGGACAGGGGGCACCTTC; D gene: TRBD1; CDR3 length: 11; J gene: TRBJ1-2; V gene: TRBV28; clone size: -
CDR3 protein: CASSLSRGGNTIYF; CDR3 DNA: TGCGCCAGCAGCTTGTCCAGAGGAGGAAACACCATATATTTT; D gene: -; CDR3 length: 14; J gene: TRBJ1-3; V gene: TRBV5-1; clone size: once
CDR3 protein: CASRVGLAGEGEQFF; CDR3 DNA: TGTGCCAGCAGGGTGGGACTAGCGGGAGAGGGTGAGCAGTTCTTC; D gene: TRBD2; CDR3 length: 15; J gene: TRBJ2-1; V gene: TRBV2; clone size: -
CDR3 protein: CASSLGSSSGANVLTF; CDR3 DNA: TGTGCCAGCAGCTTGGGCTCGAGCTCTGGGGCCAACGTCCTGACTTTC; D gene: -; CDR3 length: 16; J gene: TRBJ2-6; V gene: TRBV5-4; clone size: few
CDR3 protein: CASHLAGLPGEQYF; CDR3 DNA: TGTGCCAGTCACCTAGCGGGGCTCCCTGGCGAGCAGTACTTC; D gene: TRBD2; CDR3 length: 14; J gene: TRBJ2-7; V gene: TRBV11-2; clone size: -
CDR3 protein: CASSISGVDGYTF; CDR3 DNA: TGTGCCAGTAGTATATCAGGGGTAGACGGCTACACCTTC; D gene: -; CDR3 length: 13; J gene: TRBJ1-2; V gene: TRBV19; clone size: -
CDR3 protein: CASKAGGEGNEQFF; CDR3 DNA: TGTGCCAGCAAGGCGGGGGGGGAAGGCAATGAGCAGTTCTTC; D gene: TRBD2; CDR3 length: 14; J gene: TRBJ2-1; V gene: TRBV7-2; clone size: -
CDR3 protein: CASSYDRTFLEAFF; CDR3 DNA: TGTGCCAGCAGCTATGACAGGACTTTCTTAGAAGCTTTCTTT; D gene: -; CDR3 length: 14; J gene: TRBJ1-1; V gene: TRBV7-9; clone size: -
CDR3 protein: CASTRTRGGSGQYF; CDR3 DNA: TGTGCCAGCACCCGAACAAGGGGGGGTTCGGGGCAGTACTTC; D gene: -; CDR3 length: 14; J gene: TRBJ2-7; V gene: TRBV28; clone size: -
CDR3 protein: CASSQEFLTRGTDTQYF; CDR3 DNA: TGTGCCAGCAGCCAAGAGTTCCTCACTCGGGGCACAGATACGCAGTATTTT; D gene: -; CDR3 length: 17; J gene: TRBJ2-3; V gene: TRBV4-2; clone size: -
CDR3 protein: CASSFRQGYEQYF; CDR3 DNA: TGTGCCAGCAGCTTCCGACAGGGGTACGAGCAGTACTTC; D gene: TRBD1; CDR3 length: 13; J gene: TRBJ2-7; V gene: TRBV5-8; clone size: -
CDR3 protein: CASSSGTDYGYTF; CDR3 DNA: TGTGCCAGCAGCTCCGGGACAGACTATGGCTACACCTTC; D gene: TRBD1; CDR3 length: 13; J gene: TRBJ1-2; V gene: TRBV11-2; clone size: -
CDR3 protein: CASSPRDSDSATGELFF; CDR3 DNA: TGTGCCAGCAGCCCCCGGGACAGCGACTCTGCAACCGGGGAGCTGTTTTTT; D gene: TRBD1; CDR3 length: 17; J gene: TRBJ2-2; V gene: TRBV7-9; clone size: -
CDR3 protein: CASSYRRAGGPGLTDTQYF; CDR3 DNA: TGCGCCAGCAGCTATCGACGAGCGGGAGGGCCGGGTCTCACAGATACGCAGTATTTT; D gene: TRBD2; CDR3 length: 19; J gene: TRBJ2-3; V gene: TRBV5-1; clone size: -
CDR3 protein: CASSSPAGHENYGYTF; CDR3 DNA: TGTGCCAGCAGCTCTCCCGCCGGACATGAGAACTATGGCTACACCTTC; D gene: -; CDR3 length: 16; J gene: TRBJ1-2; V gene: TRBV7-9; clone size: -
CDR3 protein: CASSLDSGLTTDTQYF; CDR3 DNA: TGTGCCAGCAGCTTAGATTCCGGACTTACCACAGATACGCAGTATTTT; D gene: -; CDR3 length: 16; J gene: TRBJ2-3; V gene: TRBV7-9; clone size: -
CDR3 protein: CASSLGQGAIEQFF; CDR3 DNA: TGCGCCAGCAGCTTGGGACAGGGGGCGATTGAGCAGTTCTTC; D gene: TRBD1; CDR3 length: 14; J gene: TRBJ2-1; V gene: TRBV5-1; clone size: few
CDR3 protein: CASSEDGDRLQYF; CDR3 DNA: TGCGCCAGCAGTGAAGATGGGGACAGGTTGCAGTACTTC; D gene: TRBD1; CDR3 length: 13; J gene: TRBJ2-7; V gene: TRBV10-2; clone size: -
CDR3 protein: CSGRQGPTEAFF; CDR3 DNA: TGCAGCGGTAGACAGGGTCCCACTGAAGCTTTCTTT; D gene: TRBD1; CDR3 length: 12; J gene: TRBJ1-1; V gene: TRBV29-1; clone size: -
CDR3 protein: CASSMKGGAAGGYTF; CDR3 DNA: TGTGCCAGTAGTATGAAAGGGGGGGCAGCCGGTGGCTACACCTTC; D gene: -; CDR3 length: 15; J gene: TRBJ1-2; V gene: TRBV19; clone size: -
CDR3 protein: CASSPSVQYF; CDR3 DNA: TGTGCCAGCAGTCCCTCCGTGCAGTACTTC; D gene: -; CDR3 length: 10; J gene: TRBJ2-7; V gene: TRBV27; clone size: -
CDR3 protein: CASTRGVAGELFF; CDR3 DNA: TGTGCCAGCACACGGGGGGTAGCCGGGGAGCTGTTTTTT; D gene: TRBD2; CDR3 length: 13; J gene: TRBJ2-2; V gene: TRBV7-2; clone size: -
CDR3 protein: CASSMGRGLTEAFF; CDR3 DNA: TGTGCCAGTAGTATGGGCAGGGGTCTTACTGAAGCTTTCTTT; D gene: -; CDR3 length: 14; J gene: TRBJ1-1; V gene: TRBV19; clone size: -
CDR3 protein: CASSPIGQGHYSNQPQHF; CDR3 DNA: TGCGCCAGCAGCCCGATTGGCCAGGGCCACTATAGCAATCAGCCCCAGCATTTT; D gene: -; CDR3 length: 18; J gene: TRBJ1-5; V gene: TRBV4-3; clone size: -
CDR3 protein: CSVAEGRTEAFF; CDR3 DNA: TGCAGCGTTGCGGAGGGTCGCACTGAAGCTTTCTTT; D gene: -; CDR3 length: 12; J gene: TRBJ1-1; V gene: TRBV29-1; clone size: few
CDR3 protein: CASSLGTGIMNTEAFF; CDR3 DNA: TGTGCCAGCAGCTTGGGGACAGGTATCATGAACACTGAAGCTTTCTTT; D gene: TRBD1; CDR3 length: 16; J gene: TRBJ1-1; V gene: TRBV7-2; clone size: -